This entry lists 21 T cell receptor beta chains sequenced from one sample in a study of blood T cell repertoires in COVID-19. Measured with immunoSEQ multiplex PCR; TCRdb has only the in-frame clones, and not every one. Of tens of thousands of clones in the sample, under 90% are singletons; the top ten hold 12%. Sequencing was carried out using peripheral blood. All receptors come from a human donor in a cohort sampled during active COVID-19.

V gene TRBV6-5 combines with J gene TRBJ2-1; 8 positions match TRBD1. From germline, CDR1 is MNHEY and CDR2 SVGAGI. J gave up 5 bases and V 7 bases, and 7 bases lay outside the gene matches. The CDR3 sequence is 14 residues long. The CDR3: CASTDTGGNNEQFF. The CDR3 DNA follows: TGTGCCAGCACCGATACAGGGGGGAACAATGAGCAGTTCTTC.

The chain is built from TRBV15 and TRBJ2-7, with D maybe TRBD1 (6 bases). The germline V and J ends were trimmed by 1 base and 3 bases, with 10 bases remaining between them. The germline CDR1 and CDR2 sequences are LNHNV and YYDKDF (reference sequence). This CDR3 contains 14 residues. The CDR3 is CATSRGTASYEQYF. In DNA form, the CDR3 reads TGTGCCACCAGCAGAGGGACAGCGAGCTACGAGCAGTACTTC.

The genes are TRBV19 and TRBJ2-3; TRBD2 aligns across 10 bases. CDR1 and CDR2 (germline): LNHDA, SQIVND (reference sequence). Unmatched junction bases numbered 10, after V lost 2 bases and J lost 2 bases. This CDR3 region has 18 residues. DNA of the CDR3: TGTGCCAGTAGTATACGAGCGGGAGGGCCCCTTAACACAGATACGCAGTATTTT. Translated: CASSIRAGGPLNTDTQYF.

This chain uses TRBV18 with TRBJ2-1; TRBD2 matches at 7 bases. The germline V gene has CDR1 KGHSH and CDR2 LQKENI. The V and J ends lost 0 bases and 6 bases, in that order; junction bases with no gene match: 5. The CDR3 consists of 15 residues. CDR3 sequence reads: CASSPPASGRNEQFF. The CDR3 DNA reads as TGTGCCAGCTCACCACCGGCTAGCGGCCGCAATGAGCAGTTCTTC. Supplemented by reference TRBV18 and TRBJ2-1, the full variable domain reads NAGVMQNPRHLVRRRGQEARLRCSPMKGHSHVYWYRQLPEEGLKFMVYLQKENIIDESGMPKERFSAEFPKEGPSILRIQQVVRGDSAAYFCASSPPASGRNEQFFGPGTRLTVL.

This chain uses TRBV9 with TRBJ2-2, with 10 bases aligning to TRBD2. Looked up from germline, CDR1 is SGDLS and CDR2 is YYNGEE. CDR3 length equals 16 residues. J gave up 6 bases and V 0 bases, and 5 bases lay outside the gene matches. Here the CDR3 reads CASSVVSGRASGELFF. CDR3 sequence (DNA): TGTGCCAGCAGCGTAGTAAGCGGGAGGGCCTCCGGGGAGCTGTTTTTT. Together with reference TRBV9 and TRBJ2-2, the CDR3 gives the full variable domain: DSGVTQTPKHLITATGQRVTLRCSPRSGDLSVYWYQQSLDQGLQFLIQYYNGEERAKGNILERFSAQQFPDLHSELNLSSLELGDSALYFCASSVVSGRASGELFFGEGSRLTVL.

This clone has just a few counts. V gene TRBV7-6 combines with J gene TRBJ1-2; D is unresolved. Trimming left V 1 base short and J 8 bases short, with 17 bases between. Germline CDR1 SGHVS, CDR2 FNYEAQ. The CDR3 is made up of 15 amino acids. Here the CDR3 DNA reads TGTGCCAGCAGCTTAGGGGAGGTGGAGACTCGGGGCTACACCTTC. Protein sequence: CASSLGEVETRGYTF.

This clone was recorded only once. The rearrangement links TRBV27 to TRBJ2-7, with a tentative D call TRBD2 (5 bases). Germline CDR1 and CDR2: MNHEY and SMNVEV (reference sequence). The CDR3 consists of 15 residues. The ends were cut back, 0 bases at V and 1 base at J, with 10 bases in the middle. CDR3 nucleotides: TGTGCCAGCAGTTTATCGATTTCGGGGTCCTACGAGCAGTACTTC. Translated: CASSLSISGSYEQYF.

This clone was recorded only once. The chain carries TRBV6-5 and TRBJ1-1; D is possibly TRBD1 (5 bases). The germline V gene encodes CDR1 MNHEY and CDR2 SVGAGI. Trimming shortened V by 7 bases and J by 1 base, and 10 bases separated the two germline ends. The CDR3 is 13 residues long. In nucleotides, the CDR3 is TGTGCCAGCACGCGGGGGAGGAACACTGAAGCTTTCTTT. It codes for CASTRGRNTEAFF.

This clone appeared a single time. The chain couples TRBV6-6 to TRBJ1-2, with 9 bases identical to TRBD1. V shed 5 bases, J shed 8 bases, and the junction held 3 bases outside the gene matches. The CDR3 totals 12 residues. Germline lookup yields CDR1 MNHNY and CDR2 SVGAGI (reference sequence). CDR3 sequence (DNA): TGTGCCAGCAGTGGAACAGGGGGCGGCTACACCTTC. Encoded protein: CASSGTGGGYTF.

This clone occurred a few times. This sequence joins TRBV29-1 and TRBJ2-7; 7 nucleotides match TRBD2. CDR1 and CDR2 (germline): SQVTM, ANQGSEA. J gave up 4 bases and V 6 bases, and 6 bases lay outside the gene matches. The CDR3 contains 12 residues. In DNA, the CDR3 is TGCAGCGTCCAGCGGGATCCTTACGAGCAGTACTTC. Translation: CSVQRDPYEQYF.

This clone was observed a handful of times. J is TRBJ1-6 and V is TRBV5-5; weak D call: TRBD1 (5 bases). V was trimmed by 4 bases and J by 9 bases, leaving 14 bases between them. Germline lookup yields CDR1 SGHKS and CDR2 YYEKEE (reference sequence). The CDR3 loop spans 14 amino acids. The DNA for the CDR3 is TGTGCCAGCAGCCCAGGGTTTTTGGGTTCACCCCTCCACTTT. Translation gives CASSPGFLGSPLHF.

The chain joins TRBV7-9 to TRBJ2-2; a possible D gene is TRBD2 (5 bases). The CDR3 consists of 13 residues. Germline V gives CDR1 SEHNR, CDR2 FQNEAQ (reference sequence). V lost 11 bases and J lost 8, with 18 bases in between. CDR3 protein: CAGREMGPGELFF. CDR3 nucleotides: TGTGCCGGAAGGGAGATGGGCCCGGGGGAGCTGTTTTTT.

The CDR3 protein is CASSLGRTGGRTDTQYF. CDR3 DNA sequence: TGTGCCAGCAGCTTAGGCCGAACAGGGGGTCGCACAGATACGCAGTATTTT. The chain carries TRBV9 and TRBJ2-3; 8 bases fit TRBD1. Germline assignment: CDR1 SGDLS and CDR2 YYNGEE. There are 17 residues in the CDR3. Trimming took 4 bases from V and 1 from J; bases not matched to a gene: 11.

The chain has TRBV28 and TRBJ1-1; TRBD1 matches at 8 bases. V shed 7 bases, J shed 0 bases, and the junction held 4 bases outside the gene matches. CDR1 is MDHEN and CDR2 is SYDVKM in the germline V gene. This CDR3 is 14 amino acids long. CDR3 region: CASILDRVNTEAFF. The DNA of the CDR3 is TGTGCCAGCATTCTGGACAGGGTGAACACTGAAGCTTTCTTT.

This clone has only a few counts. The chain combines TRBV24-1 with TRBJ1-2, with a weak D call TRBD1 (6 bases). Germline-derived CDR1 and CDR2 are KGHDR and SFDVKD. The CDR3 totals 16 residues. Trimming stripped 2 bases from V and 4 bases from J, with 16 bases between. CDR3 sequence reads: CATSDWTDQGVYGYTF. CDR3 in DNA: TGTGCCACCAGTGATTGGACAGACCAAGGGGTCTATGGCTACACCTTC.

V and J are TRBV27 and TRBJ2-7; 9 bases line up with TRBD2. Germline V CDR1 and CDR2: MNHEY, SMNVEV (reference sequence). The CDR3 runs 17 residues. V dropped 5 bases and J dropped 3; count of bases not matched to a gene: 14. The CDR3 here is CASSPFGGGLANYEQYF. CDR3 nucleotide sequence: TGTGCCAGCAGTCCATTCGGGGGGGGACTAGCTAACTACGAGCAGTACTTC.

The V and J genes are TRBV10-2 and TRBJ2-7; D is unclear. This CDR3 is built from 18 residues. With 2 bases removed from V and 4 bases from J, the gap between germline ends came to 24 bases. Germline-derived CDR1 and CDR2 are WSHSY and SAAADI. CDR3 in DNA: TGCGCCAGCAGTGAGAGTTATAGGCAGACAAACATCTTTTACGAGCAGTACTTC. This sequence encodes CASSESYRQTNIFYEQYF.

The V gene is TRBV9, the J gene TRBJ2-3; D is perhaps TRBD2 (7 bases). This CDR3 is built from 13 residues. Germline V lookup: CDR1 SGDLS, CDR2 YYNGEE. V lost 7 bases and J 2 bases, leaving 11 bases between the germline ends. CDR3 region: CASGGADTDTQYF. In DNA, the CDR3 is TGTGCCAGCGGGGGGGCCGACACAGATACGCAGTATTTT.

In this sample, this clone turned up once. The chain combines TRBV27 with TRBJ2-1; 9 nucleotides agree with TRBD2. The CDR3 loop spans 17 amino acids. V was pared by 7 bases and J by 3 bases, with 13 bases of the junction left unmatched. CDR1 and CDR2 (germline): MNHEY, SMNVEV (reference sequence). The CDR3 region is CASTSTIAGDHYNEQFF. In nucleotides, the CDR3 is TGTGCCAGCACCTCAACGATAGCGGGGGATCACTACAATGAGCAGTTCTTC.

The rearrangement joins TRBV2 to TRBJ2-7; TRBD2 is a possible D gene (7 bases). V was trimmed by 8 bases and J by 0 bases, leaving 17 bases between them. Germline values: CDR1 SNHLY, CDR2 FYNNEI. The CDR3 consists of 15 residues. DNA of the CDR3: TGTGCCAGCTACAGGGAGCGGGGCCCCTCCTACGAGCAGTACTTC. It is translated as CASYRERGPSYEQYF.

V gene TRBV6-1 combines with J gene TRBJ2-7; D is unclear. V lost 2 bases and J lost 2, with 13 bases in between. The CDR3 length is 15 residues. Germline assignment: CDR1 MNHNS and CDR2 SASEGT. The CDR3 sequence: CASSEPSSYTYEQYF. DNA of the CDR3: TGTGCCAGCAGTGAACCGTCTTCTTATACCTACGAGCAGTACTTC.